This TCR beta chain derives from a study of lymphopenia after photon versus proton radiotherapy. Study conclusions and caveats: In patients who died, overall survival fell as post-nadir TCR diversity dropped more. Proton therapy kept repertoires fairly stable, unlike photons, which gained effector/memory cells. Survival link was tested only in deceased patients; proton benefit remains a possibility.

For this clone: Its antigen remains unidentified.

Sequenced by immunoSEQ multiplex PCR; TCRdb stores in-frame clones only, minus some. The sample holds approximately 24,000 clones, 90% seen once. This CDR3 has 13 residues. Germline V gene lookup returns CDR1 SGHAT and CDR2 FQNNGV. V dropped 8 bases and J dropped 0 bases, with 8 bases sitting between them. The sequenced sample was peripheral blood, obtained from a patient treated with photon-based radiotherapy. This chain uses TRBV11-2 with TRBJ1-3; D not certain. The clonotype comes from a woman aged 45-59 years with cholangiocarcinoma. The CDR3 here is CASRADSGNTIYF. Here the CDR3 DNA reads TGTGCCAGCCGGGCGGACTCTGGAAACACCATATATTTT.